The entry that follows covers one TCR beta chain sequence. The antigen is unknown. Every one of the donors was a healthy Caucasian. Template switching (which added a universal primer site) was used, and cDNA carried unique molecular identifiers. MiXCR was run by TCRdb on the 5' RACE reads, yielding one entry per CDR3 protein. The sample shows about 530,000 distinct CDR3 sequences, 15% of them seen only once. The data are from a study of identical twins. Study-wide points: Without tracking the same donors, conclusions rested on cross-sectional statistical analysis.

Another study also made use of these data, one on yellow fever vaccine responses in identical twins.

Sequences were obtained from CD4+ T cells sorted from blood. The sequence came from a woman between 18 and 30 years old in good health.

The CDR3 is CSAKGPSSSSTGELFF. DNA for the CDR3: TGCAGTGCTAAGGGACCATCGAGTAGCAGCACCGGGGAGCTGTTTTTT. The chain combines TRBV20-1 with TRBJ2-2; D is perhaps TRBD1 or TRBD2 (5 bases each). Trimming cost V 4 bases and J 4 bases, with 19 bases left between them. The CDR3 spans 16 residues. Germline CDR1 DFQATT, CDR2 SNEGSKA (reference sequence).